Detailed here is one TCR beta chain. The antigen is not known. The CDR3 totals 15 residues. Germline V gene lookup returns CDR1 MNHNS and CDR2 SASEGT. The V end was cut by 4 bases, the J end by 7 bases, with 14 bases between. This record belongs to a study of post-analysis software for immune sequencing data. About the research overall: In terms of disease course, relapsing-remitting, secondary progressive and progressive-relapsing multiple sclerosis were included. Findings of the study overall: Compared with controls, patients had more of about five TRBV segments, including TRBV5-6, TRBV5-1 and TRBV20-1. Clustering by F measure revealed strong co-clustering among samples prepared together in one batch. Normalized Chao1 diversity was significantly lower in multiple sclerosis patients than in controls.

Unique-molecular-identifier-tagged TCR beta cDNA libraries were used. From approximately 1 to 10 million T cells, roughly 530,000 cDNA molecules were obtained. TCRdb fed the PCR reads into MiXCR, producing one record per CDR3 protein. The table records hundreds of thousands of distinct CDR3 sequences, just under 30% of them present only once. The TCR comes from a girl aged 10 to 17 with multiple sclerosis. This rearrangement joins TRBV6-1 to TRBJ1-6, with D unclear. Input material: blood. The CDR3 region has the DNA TGTGCCAGCAGTGTGGGGAGTCTACTAAATTCACCCCTCCACTTT. Protein product: CASSVGSLLNSPLHF.